The following is a T cell receptor beta chain sequence with its context. This entry is derived from a study of CD8 T cells in ankylosing spondylitis. TCRdb analysed the 5' RACE reads with MiXCR anew, one entry per CDR3 protein. The sample has approximately 260,000 distinct CDR3 sequences; roughly 18% are singletons. This CDR3 is 14 amino acids long. Trimming took 8 bases from V and 6 from J; bases not matched to a gene: 7. The V gene's germline CDR1 is SGHVS and CDR2 FNYEAQ. What was sequenced was blood, either unsorted or a sorted T cell fraction (not recorded which). This TCR derives from a male donor with ankylosing spondylitis or in good health (not recorded which). The V and J genes are TRBV7-6 and TRBJ2-3, with TRBD2 identical over 11 bases. The chain's CDR3 is CASGSSGRMDTQYF. DNA of the CDR3: TGTGCCAGCGGATCTAGCGGGAGGATGGATACGCAGTATTTT.